Here is one T cell receptor (beta chain) with its context. This CDR3 is built from 16 residues. Germline V gene data show CDR1 as SGHTA and CDR2 as FQGTGA. V shed 5 bases and J 1 base; nucleotides not matched to a gene: 6. The sample is drawn from a study of CD8 T cells in Susac syndrome. As judged by recently defined diagnostic criteria, patients with Susac syndrome had definite or probable disease. TEMRA cells were enriched by FACS, while CD8+ and CD4+ T cells were obtained through a negative isolation that was performed magnetically. An input of roughly 0.5 to 1 ug of RNA was subjected to reverse transcription using random hexamers. Amplification of TCR beta CDR3 across 54 Vbeta and 13 Jbeta was performed with immunoSEQ multiplex PCR. Using its own MiXCR run on the immunoSEQ multiplex PCR reads, TCRdb lists one record per CDR3 protein. The sample records some 190,000 distinct CDR3 sequences, 94% being singletons.

The chain combines TRBV7-3 with TRBJ2-3; 10 nucleotides line up with TRBD2. Input material: CD4+ T cells from PBMCs. The TCR was taken from a human donor with Susac syndrome. CDR3 protein: CASSRGTSVGTDTQYF. For the CDR3, the DNA is TGTGCCAGCAGCCGAGGGACTAGCGTCGGCACAGATACGCAGTATTTT.